This T cell receptor (beta chain) is drawn from a study of T cells in Graves' hyperthyroidism and ophthalmopathy. Amplification yielded TCR beta CDR3 regions, with RNA transcripts as the source. A first-round RT-PCR of the TCR CDR3 used the HTBI primer set. TCRdb re-derived calls from the multiplex PCR reads in MiXCR, one entry per CDR3 protein. The sample records 300,000 to 400,000 distinct CDR3 sequences, about 14% being singletons. V lost 3 bases and J lost 7, with 10 bases in between. Germline lookup yields CDR1 MDHEN and CDR2 SYDVKM. This CDR3 is 13 amino acids long. This clonotype was counted a few times.

The V call is TRBV28, the J call TRBJ2-4; D unclear. The sequence was collected from a woman aged 25 to 39 with Graves' hyperthyroidism. Material: blood. For the CDR3, the DNA is TGTGCCAGCAGTTTGCCCGGAGCGAACATTCAGTACTTC. The encoded protein is CASSLPGANIQYF.